The T cell receptor beta chain described here comes from a study of shared clonotypes between healthy human individuals. Whole-study context: A couple of women and three men aged 18 to 49 made up the donors.

Many counts were recorded for this clone. As yet, its antigen is unknown. Germline V lookup: CDR1 KGHSH, CDR2 LQKENI. CDR3 size: 16 residues. V lost 1 base to trimming and J lost 4 bases; unmatched junction nucleotides: 2. Assay: immunoSEQ multiplex PCR; the TCRdb copy retains only in-frame clones and omits some. The data contain about 1 million clones, roughly 80% of them singletons. Caucasian adults residing in Nashville, Tennessee made up all the donors. Study results and limitations: Clonotypes which were not shared had lower generation probabilities than clonotypes that all four donors shared. Across a handful of donors, naive CD4 shared 5% to 6%, naive CD8 around 3.5%, memory CD4 roughly 2.1%, memory CD8 around 0.36%.

The source material was memory CD4+ T cells sorted from blood. Indicated subset: CD45RA-negative fraction. The chain recombines TRBV18 with TRBJ2-4; 12 nucleotides align to TRBD2. The sequence was collected from a man younger than 30 in good health. The chain's CDR3 is CASSPRGLAGKNIQYF. The CDR3, as DNA: TGTGCCAGCTCACCACGAGGACTAGCGGGAAAAAACATTCAGTACTTC.